Following are 17 T cell receptor beta chains from one sample sequenced in a study of T cells after yellow fever vaccination. TCRdb re-analysed the 5' RACE reads in MiXCR, keeping a single row per CDR3 protein. Among 550,000 to 750,000 distinct CDR3 sequences listed, 13% were seen once. Here the sequenced sample was PBMCs, taken on the day of the yellow fever booster vaccination. These receptors all stem from a man aged 25-40 years who received the YFV17D yellow fever vaccine.

The chain has TRBV5-5 and TRBJ1-2, with TRBD1 identical over 9 bases. The CDR3 sequence is 15 residues long. V gave up 7 bases and J gave up 4 bases; unmatched junction bases: 11. Germline-derived CDR1 and CDR2 are SGHKS and YYEKEE (reference sequence). CDR3 in amino acids: CASLRGTGNRYGYTF. The CDR3 region has the DNA TGTGCCAGCCTCCGGGGGACAGGGAACCGCTATGGCTACACCTTC.

This clonotype has only a few counts. The chain has TRBV12-3 or TRBV12-4 and TRBJ2-5; D gene unclear. The CDR3 contains 11 residues. V was pared by 7 bases and J by 5 bases, with 8 bases between. The CDR3 is CASTKGETQYF. The CDR3 nucleotides are TGTGCCAGCACCAAAGGGGAGACCCAGTACTTC.

The chain carries TRBV27 and TRBJ2-4; D not resolved. Germline values: CDR1 MNHEY, CDR2 SMNVEV (reference sequence). Trimming pared 10 bases from V and 1 base from J, leaving 5 bases between. This CDR3 comprises 11 residues. In DNA form, the CDR3 reads TGTGCCACCTGGGCCAAAAACATTCAGTACTTC. This codes for CATWAKNIQYF.

The chain couples TRBV12-3 or TRBV12-4 to TRBJ2-7; D is perhaps TRBD1 or TRBD2 (6 bases each). Trimming took 2 bases from V and 3 from J, leaving 14 bases between them. The CDR3 totals 15 residues. The CDR3 loop is CASSLRLGGYYEQYF. The CDR3 nucleotides are TGTGCCAGCAGTTTAAGGCTCGGGGGCTACTACGAGCAGTACTTC.

This clonotype was recorded a few times. This chain connects TRBV4-3 to TRBJ2-2; 7 bases are a match to TRBD2. V shed 2 bases and J 5 bases; nucleotides not matched to a gene: 14. The CDR3 is 18 amino acids. Germline V gene data show CDR1 as LGHNA and CDR2 as YSLEER. CDR3 nucleotides: TGCGCCAGCAGCCAATCCCGGGAGAGCGCGGGAGAAACCGGGGAGCTGTTTTTT. It is translated as CASSQSRESAGETGELFF.

This clonotype was found a few times. The V call is TRBV21-1, the J call TRBJ2-7; the tabulated D call, TRBD1, remains unverified against the DNA. TRBV21-1 is labeled a pseudogene. This CDR3 has 14 amino acids. The CDR3 nucleotides read TGTGCCAGCAGCAAAGTAAGGGGGAGCTACGAGCAGTACTTC. Translation gives CASSKVRGSYEQYF.

This clonotype showed up just a few times. This rearrangement joins TRBV5-8 to TRBJ2-3; TRBD2 matches at 7 bases. This CDR3 has 14 residues. CDR1 is SGHTS, CDR2 YDEGEE, per germline. The V gene end was trimmed by 2 bases and the J gene end by 6 bases; junction bases not matched to a gene: 6. The DNA for the CDR3 is TGTGCCAGCAGCTTTGGCGGGAGTAGGGATACGCAGTATTTT. Its protein is CASSFGGSRDTQYF.

The V and J genes are TRBV5-1 and TRBJ2-7; maybe TRBD1 (6 bases). The CDR3 has 15 amino acids. Germline-derived CDR1 and CDR2 are SGHRS and YFSETQ. V gave up 4 bases and J gave up 2 bases, with 16 bases separating them. The CDR3 nucleotides are TGCGCCAGCAGCCGGCGGACAGACCTACCCTACGAGCAGTACTTC. It is translated as CASSRRTDLPYEQYF.

This chain uses TRBV7-2 with TRBJ2-7; 8 bases fit TRBD1. Germline CDR1 is SGHTA and CDR2 is FQGNSA. The CDR3 runs 16 residues. After removal of 2 bases from V and 7 bases from J, the junction contained 13 bases not matched to a gene. The CDR3 nucleotides read TGTGCCAGCAGCTTAATGCATGGGCAGGGGGCCCGGGAGCAGTACTTC. Amino acid sequence: CASSLMHGQGAREQYF.

The genes are TRBV11-2 and TRBJ1-1, with no clear D. Trimming took off 4 bases at V and 7 bases at J, with 7 bases between the two ends. The CDR3 extends over 11 amino acids. CDR1 is SGHAT, CDR2 FQNNGV, per germline. CDR3 amino acids: CASSSGLEAFF. CDR3 DNA sequence: TGTGCCAGCAGCTCCGGACTTGAAGCTTTCTTT.

The genes are TRBV27 and TRBJ2-7; D ambiguous. The CDR3 has 14 amino acids. Germline-derived CDR1 and CDR2 are MNHEY and SMNVEV (reference sequence). V lost 6 bases and J 2 bases, leaving 14 bases between the germline ends. CDR3 protein: CASSPSTGTYEQYF. In DNA, the CDR3 is TGTGCCAGCAGCCCCTCGACTGGAACCTACGAGCAGTACTTC.

This clonotype was seen only a few times. The rearrangement uses TRBV27 and TRBJ2-7; 7 nucleotides align to TRBD2. The V gene end was trimmed by 2 bases and the J gene end by 2 bases; junction bases not matched to a gene: 6. Per germline, CDR1 MNHEY and CDR2 SMNVEV (reference sequence). This CDR3 is built from 15 residues. The CDR3 reads CASSLGAGSPYEQYF. DNA of the CDR3: TGTGCCAGCAGTTTAGGAGCGGGAAGTCCCTACGAGCAGTACTTC.

This clonotype turned up a few times. The chain couples TRBV10-3 to TRBJ2-5, with D unresolved. The CDR3 spans 13 residues. CDR1 is ENHRY, CDR2 SYGVKD, per germline. With 0 bases removed from V and 5 bases from J, the gap between germline ends came to 7 bases. The CDR3 DNA follows: TGTGCCATCAGTGAGTCGGCCGGGGAGACCCAGTACTTC. Residues: CAISESAGETQYF.

This clonotype has only a few counts. V is TRBV7-9 and J is TRBJ2-1; D gene uncertain. V dropped 10 bases and J dropped 4 bases, with 11 bases sitting between them. The CDR3 contains 12 residues. The germline V gene encodes CDR1 SEHNR and CDR2 FQNEAQ (reference sequence). The CDR3 sequence is CAKFAVYNEQFF. DNA of the CDR3: TGTGCCAAGTTCGCGGTGTACAATGAGCAGTTCTTC.

This clonotype was seen a handful of times. V gene TRBV3-1 combines with J gene TRBJ1-5, with D perhaps TRBD1 (5 bases). Per germline, CDR1 LGHDT and CDR2 YNNKEL (reference sequence). The CDR3 has 18 residues. The V end was cut by 1 base, the J end by 0 bases, with 16 bases between. CDR3 sequence (DNA): TGTGCCAGCAGCCAAGCTCGACCAGGGACGTATAGCAATCAGCCCCAGCATTTT. Translated: CASSQARPGTYSNQPQHF. The full variable domain, in which reference TRBV3-1 and TRBJ1-5 provide the parts outside the CDR3, is DTAVSQTPKYLVTQMGNDKSIKCEQNLGHDTMYWYKQDSKKFLKIMFSYNNKELIINETVPNRFSPKSPDKAHLNLHINSLELGDSAVYFCASSQARPGTYSNQPQHFGDGTRLSIL.

The V call is TRBV4-3, the J call TRBJ2-6; TRBD1 might be the D (6 bases). Germline V CDR1 and CDR2: LGHNA, YSLEER. V was trimmed by 0 bases and J by 0 bases, leaving 15 bases between them. CDR3 length equals 19 residues. Here the CDR3 DNA reads TGCGCCAGCAGCCAAGAGTTACCTAGGGGGATCTCTGGGGCCAACGTCCTGACTTTC. This translates into CASSQELPRGISGANVLTF.

In its sample, this clonotype was seen a few times. The V call is TRBV7-9, the J call TRBJ2-1, with a tentative D call TRBD2 (6 bases). CDR1 is SEHNR, CDR2 FQNEAQ, per germline (reference sequence). V gave up 5 bases and J gave up 9 bases, with 11 bases separating them. The CDR3 sequence is 12 residues long. CDR3 nucleotide sequence: TGTGCCAGCAGCCCGGACTATTCTGAGCAGTTCTTC. Amino acids: CASSPDYSEQFF.